The 32 T cell receptor beta chains below were found in one sample sequenced in a study of monozygotic twins with inflammatory bowel disease. Each CDR3 protein gets one entry in TCRdb, which reprocessed the 5' RACE reads and gives no DNA. The ten most abundant clones cover roughly 1.8% of a sample with approximately 100,000 distinct CDR3 sequences. The specimen was blood. The receptors stem from a human donor with ulcerative colitis or Crohn's disease, or a healthy co-twin of an affected twin (not recorded which).

The chain joins TRBV6-1 to TRBJ1-5; the D gene TCRdb calls, TRBD1, cannot be checked with no DNA. CDR1 and CDR2 (germline): MNHNS, SASEGT. The CDR3 has 14 residues. The CDR3 loop reads CASSQTGLNQPQHF.

The chain combines TRBV20-1 with TRBJ2-7; TCRdb names TRBD2, which stays unverified in the absence of DNA. The CDR3 loop spans 14 amino acids. The germline V gene has CDR1 DFQATT and CDR2 SNEGSKA (reference sequence). CDR3 region: CSASSSGRSVEQYF.

This chain joins TRBV10-2 and TRBJ2-7; TCRdb outputs TRBD2, but without DNA this stays unchecked. The germline V gene encodes CDR1 WSHSY and CDR2 SAAADI. The CDR3 is 15 amino acids. CDR3 loop: CASRETSGVLYEQYF.

The chain is built from TRBV7-2 and TRBJ2-7; TCRdb designates TRBD1, a call that cannot be tested without DNA. The CDR3 totals 15 residues. CDR1 SGHTA and CDR2 FQGNSA come from the germline V gene. CDR3 sequence reads: CASSPYSGSYYEQYF.

This chain links TRBV4-3 with TRBJ2-3. From germline, CDR1 is LGHNA and CDR2 YSLEER. This CDR3 is 14 amino acids long. CDR3 sequence reads: CASSQDSITDTQYF.

The chain recombines TRBV7-8 with TRBJ1-2; TCRdb outputs TRBD1, but without DNA this stays unchecked. This CDR3 has 12 amino acids. Germline V gene sequence: CDR1 SGHVS, CDR2 FQNEAQ. Here the CDR3 reads CASSLAGGGYTF.

This chain connects TRBV28 to TRBJ2-3; TCRdb names TRBD1, which stays unverified in the absence of DNA. CDR1 is MDHEN and CDR2 is SYDVKM in the germline V gene. This CDR3 region has 15 residues. The CDR3 here is CASRRGQGAWDTQYF.

The rearrangement joins TRBV12-3 or TRBV12-4 to TRBJ2-1; TCRdb indicates TRBD1, and absent DNA this call remains unverified. The CDR3 is 15 residues long. The CDR3: CASSLWTGVYNEQFF.

The CDR3 sequence is CASSYSARQETQYF. The chain links TRBV6-6 to TRBJ2-5. The CDR3 spans 14 residues. Germline assignment: CDR1 MNHNY and CDR2 SVGAGI (reference sequence).

V is TRBV5-6 and J is TRBJ2-3; no DNA is available, so the TRBD1 call from TCRdb remains unchecked. The CDR3 extends over 15 amino acids. CDR1 is SGHDT and CDR2 is YYEEEE in the germline V gene. The CDR3 here is CASSHRTERTDTQYF. The full variable domain, completed using reference TRBV5-6 and TRBJ2-3, is DAGVTQSPTHLIKTRGQQVTLRCSPKSGHDTVSWYQQALGQGPQFIFQYYEEEERQRGNFPDRFSGHQFPNYSSELNVNALLLGDSALYLCASSHRTERTDTQYFGPGTRLTVL.

The V call is TRBV7-2, the J call TRBJ2-7; the TRBD1 assignment by TCRdb is unverifiable without DNA. Germline V gene lookup returns CDR1 SGHTA and CDR2 FQGNSA. The CDR3 totals 15 residues. The CDR3 loop reads CASSSDMGPRYEQYF.

The chain recombines TRBV15 with TRBJ2-7; checking the TCRdb D call of TRBD1 is not possible without DNA. Per the germline V gene, CDR1 is LNHNV and CDR2 is YYDKDF (reference sequence). This CDR3 spans 14 amino acids. CDR3 residues: CATSREPGEVEQYF. Full variable domain (outside the CDR3, taken from reference TRBV15 and TRBJ2-7): DAMVIQNPRYQVTQFGKPVTLSCSQTLNHNVMYWYQQKSSQAPKLLFHYYDKDFNNEADTPDNFQSRRPNTSFCFLDIRSPGLGDTAMYLCATSREPGEVEQYFGPGTRLTVT.

The chain is built from TRBV7-2 and TRBJ2-2; TCRdb lists TRBD1, though no DNA is available to test this call. The CDR3 contains 14 residues. In germline, CDR1 is SGHTA, CDR2 FQGNSA. CDR3 loop: CASSPARAVGELFF.

This sequence joins TRBV7-2 and TRBJ2-7. Germline CDR1 and CDR2: SGHTA and FQGNSA. CDR3 length: 15 residues. The CDR3 is CASSLVGPASGEQYF.

The chain employs TRBV4-2 and TRBJ2-1. The CDR3 is made up of 12 amino acids. From germline, CDR1 is LGHNA and CDR2 YNFKEQ. This CDR3 reads CASSPFNNEQFF.

The chain is built from TRBV20-1 and TRBJ2-1; TCRdb returns TRBD2, unconfirmable since there is no DNA. The germline V gene has CDR1 DFQATT and CDR2 SNEGSKA (reference sequence). The CDR3 covers 16 residues. This chain's CDR3 is CSASQREGRSYNEQFF.

The chain employs TRBV5-1 and TRBJ2-3. The CDR3 totals 13 residues. The germline V gene encodes CDR1 SGHRS and CDR2 YFSETQ. CDR3: CASSLDGTDTQYF.

CDR3 region: CASSKSGRGKVSYEQYF. The genes are TRBV19 and TRBJ2-7; the D gene TCRdb calls, TRBD2, cannot be checked with no DNA. This CDR3 is 17 amino acids long. The germline V gene has CDR1 LNHDA and CDR2 SQIVND (reference sequence).

The rearrangement links TRBV20-1 to TRBJ2-7; the D call from TCRdb, TRBD1, cannot be confirmed without DNA. The CDR3 spans 14 residues. The germline V gene has CDR1 DFQATT and CDR2 SNEGSKA (reference sequence). CDR3 sequence: CSAPQRGRNYEQYF.

The chain couples TRBV5-1 to TRBJ2-5. Germline V gene data show CDR1 as SGHRS and CDR2 as YFSETQ. The length of the CDR3 is 14 residues. CDR3 protein: CASEPLPGQETQYF.

The chain recombines TRBV12-3 or TRBV12-4 with TRBJ2-3. CDR3 length equals 15 residues. CDR3 sequence reads: CASTDDPTSVDTQYF.

V usage is TRBV12-3 or TRBV12-4 and J usage is TRBJ2-3. This CDR3 contains 12 residues. This CDR3 is CASSSSIDTQYF.

CDR3 protein: CASSRTGGTGELFF. The chain has TRBV11-2 and TRBJ2-2; checking the TCRdb D call of TRBD1 is not possible without DNA. The CDR3 totals 14 residues. CDR1 and CDR2 (germline): SGHAT, FQNNGV.

V and J are TRBV20-1 and TRBJ2-5; the D call from TCRdb, TRBD1, cannot be confirmed without DNA. The germline CDR1 and CDR2 sequences are DFQATT and SNEGSKA (reference sequence). The CDR3 has 14 amino acids. The CDR3 protein is CSAGQGTLRQTQYF.

This chain joins TRBV15 and TRBJ2-7; TCRdb picks TRBD1, but there is no DNA to check that call. CDR3 size: 14 residues. Germline CDR1 is LNHNV and CDR2 is YYDKDF (reference sequence). The CDR3 here is CATSNPGQLYEQYF.

The chain links TRBV18 to TRBJ2-3; as DNA is missing, the TRBD1 call by TCRdb cannot be tested. The CDR3 contains 22 residues. CDR1 and CDR2 (germline): KGHSH, LQKENI. CDR3 amino acids: CASSPLKVLVQSRTDFSDTQYF.

This chain links TRBV4-2 with TRBJ1-3; TCRdb outputs TRBD1, but without DNA this stays unchecked. The germline CDR1 and CDR2 sequences are LGHNA and YNFKEQ. The CDR3 spans 17 residues. This CDR3 is CASSGGGHPNSGNTIYF.

The V gene is TRBV12-3 or TRBV12-4, the J gene TRBJ2-7; TCRdb returns TRBD2, unconfirmable since there is no DNA. This CDR3 is built from 15 residues. The CDR3 loop is CASTEGLTSGYEQYF.

This sequence joins TRBV27 and TRBJ2-3; TCRdb indicates TRBD2, and absent DNA this call remains unverified. The CDR3 is made up of 15 amino acids. Germline V gives CDR1 MNHEY, CDR2 SMNVEV (reference sequence). The CDR3 protein is CASSFLRGVTDTQYF.

The V gene is TRBV24-1, the J gene TRBJ2-1; TCRdb designates TRBD1, a call that cannot be tested without DNA. Germline V lookup: CDR1 KGHDR, CDR2 SFDVKD. The CDR3 totals 15 residues. The CDR3 here is CATSDSVLRGGEQFF.

The chain carries TRBV6-5 and TRBJ1-2. Looked up from germline, CDR1 is MNHEY and CDR2 is SVGAGI. This CDR3 spans 15 amino acids. The CDR3 loop is CASSYLRGNNYGYTF.

This sequence joins TRBV7-3 and TRBJ2-3; TCRdb designates TRBD2, a call that cannot be tested without DNA. Per germline, CDR1 SGHTA and CDR2 FQGTGA. The CDR3 totals 15 residues. Here the CDR3 reads CASSLTRGGRDTQYF.